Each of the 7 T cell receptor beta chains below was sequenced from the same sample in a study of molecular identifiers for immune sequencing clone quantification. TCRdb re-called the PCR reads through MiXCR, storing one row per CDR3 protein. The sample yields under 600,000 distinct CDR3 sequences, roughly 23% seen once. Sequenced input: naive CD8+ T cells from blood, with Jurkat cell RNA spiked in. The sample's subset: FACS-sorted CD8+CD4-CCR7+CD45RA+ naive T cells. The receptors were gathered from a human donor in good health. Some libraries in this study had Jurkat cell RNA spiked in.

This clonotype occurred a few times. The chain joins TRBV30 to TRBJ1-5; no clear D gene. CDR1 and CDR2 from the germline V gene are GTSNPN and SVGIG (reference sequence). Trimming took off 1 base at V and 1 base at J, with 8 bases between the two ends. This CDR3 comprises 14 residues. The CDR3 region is CAWSETASNQPQHF. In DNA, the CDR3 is TGTGCCTGGAGTGAAACAGCCAGCAATCAGCCCCAGCATTTT.

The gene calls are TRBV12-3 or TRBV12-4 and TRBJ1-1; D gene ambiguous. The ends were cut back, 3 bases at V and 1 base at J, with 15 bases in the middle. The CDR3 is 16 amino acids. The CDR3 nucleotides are TGTGCCAGCAGTTTGACGTTCCCTCCCCAGAACACTGAAGCTTTCTTT. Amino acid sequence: CASSLTFPPQNTEAFF.

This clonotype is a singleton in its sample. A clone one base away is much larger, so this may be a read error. The CDR3 bases are TGTGCCAGCTCACCGTCAGAGAGGACGAGAGGCACAGATACGCAGTATTTT. Translated, it gives CASSPSERTRGTDTQYF. The rearrangement joins TRBV18 to TRBJ2-3; D is uncertain. The V gene lost 3 bases and the J gene lost 1 base, with 17 bases spanning the gap. Germline V CDR1 and CDR2: KGHSH, LQKENI. The CDR3 has 17 amino acids.

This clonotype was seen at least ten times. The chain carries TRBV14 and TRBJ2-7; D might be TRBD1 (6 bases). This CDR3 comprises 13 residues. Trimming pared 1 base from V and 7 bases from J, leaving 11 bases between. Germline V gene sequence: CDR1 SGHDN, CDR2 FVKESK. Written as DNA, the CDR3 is TGTGCCAGCAGCCAAGGACAGGCCTTGGAGCAGTACTTC. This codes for CASSQGQALEQYF.

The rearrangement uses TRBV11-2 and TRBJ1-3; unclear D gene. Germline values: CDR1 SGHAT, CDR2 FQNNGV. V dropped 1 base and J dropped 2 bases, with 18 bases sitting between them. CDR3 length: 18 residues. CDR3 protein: CASSLGTGSFRPGNTIYF. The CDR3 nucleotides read TGTGCCAGCAGCTTAGGAACGGGCAGCTTCCGCCCTGGAAACACCATATATTTT.

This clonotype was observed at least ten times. The CDR3 coding sequence is TGTGCCAGCAGTCTTACTAGCGGGAGTAGCCATGAGCAGTTCTTC. It encodes CASSLTSGSSHEQFF. The rearrangement uses TRBV6-5 and TRBJ2-1, with 11 bases fitting TRBD2. Germline loops: CDR1 MNHEY, CDR2 SVGAGI. The V gene end was trimmed by 5 bases and the J gene end by 8 bases; junction bases not matched to a gene: 8. The CDR3 extends over 15 amino acids.

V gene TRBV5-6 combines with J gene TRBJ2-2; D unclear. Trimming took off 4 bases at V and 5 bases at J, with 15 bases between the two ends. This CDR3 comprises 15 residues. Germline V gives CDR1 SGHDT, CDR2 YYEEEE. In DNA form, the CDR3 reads TGTGCCAGCAGCCCCGAACCTCCTTGGACCGGGGAGCTGTTTTTT. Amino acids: CASSPEPPWTGELFF.